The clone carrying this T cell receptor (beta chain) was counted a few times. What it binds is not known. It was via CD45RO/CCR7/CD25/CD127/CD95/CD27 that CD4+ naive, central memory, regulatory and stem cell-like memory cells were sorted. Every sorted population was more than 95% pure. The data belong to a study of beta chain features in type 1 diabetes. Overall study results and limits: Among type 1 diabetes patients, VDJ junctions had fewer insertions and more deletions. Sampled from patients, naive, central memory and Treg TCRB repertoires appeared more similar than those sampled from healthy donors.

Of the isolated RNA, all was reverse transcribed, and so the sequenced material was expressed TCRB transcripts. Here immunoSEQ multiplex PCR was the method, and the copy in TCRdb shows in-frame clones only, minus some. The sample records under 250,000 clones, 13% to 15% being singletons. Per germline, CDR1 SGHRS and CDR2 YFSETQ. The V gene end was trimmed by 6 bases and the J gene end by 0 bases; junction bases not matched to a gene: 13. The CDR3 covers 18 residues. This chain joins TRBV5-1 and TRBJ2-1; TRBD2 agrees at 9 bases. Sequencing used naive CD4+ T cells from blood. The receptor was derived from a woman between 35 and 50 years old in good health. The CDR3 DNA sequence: TGCGCCAGCATGTCGCGGGGGGGCCAATCGAGCTCCTACAATGAGCAGTTCTTC. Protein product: CASMSRGGQSSSYNEQFF.